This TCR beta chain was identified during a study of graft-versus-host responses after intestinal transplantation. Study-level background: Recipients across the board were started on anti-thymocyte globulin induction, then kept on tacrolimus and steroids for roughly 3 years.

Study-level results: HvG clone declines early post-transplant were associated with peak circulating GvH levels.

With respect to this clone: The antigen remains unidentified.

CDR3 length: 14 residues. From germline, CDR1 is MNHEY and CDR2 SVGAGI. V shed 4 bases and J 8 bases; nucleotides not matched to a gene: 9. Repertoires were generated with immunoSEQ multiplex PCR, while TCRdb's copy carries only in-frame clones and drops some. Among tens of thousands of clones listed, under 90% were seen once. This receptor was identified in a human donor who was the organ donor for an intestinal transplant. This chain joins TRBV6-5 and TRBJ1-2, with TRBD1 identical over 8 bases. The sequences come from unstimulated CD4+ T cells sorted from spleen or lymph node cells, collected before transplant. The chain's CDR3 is CASSSPGQAVGYTF. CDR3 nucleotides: TGTGCCAGCAGTTCCCCGGGACAGGCTGTGGGCTACACCTTC.